Listed below are T cell receptor beta chains from one sample, sequenced in a study of cytomegalovirus exposure and HLA in healthy donors. The protocol was immunoSEQ multiplex PCR, while the TCRdb copy is restricted to in-frame clones and leaves out a portion. The table has 85,000 to 100,000 clones, approximately 80% seen once. Sequencing used PBMCs. The receptors were sampled from a woman between 35 and 50 years old in good health and CMV-seronegative. Each CDR3 is given with its conserved first and last residue. D genes are given only for firm matches. Clone size is given for some rows only: seen once, a few or many times, or a class if the clone is expanded.

j_gene: TRBJ2-7; d_gene: TRBD1; v_gene: TRBV29-1; abundance: -; CDR3nt: TGCAGCGTTCAGGGACAGGAAAGCTCCTACGAGCAGTACTTC; CDR3aa: CSVQGQESSYEQYF
j_gene: TRBJ2-3; d_gene: -; v_gene: TRBV7-8; abundance: -; CDR3nt: TGTGCCAGCAGCCCCCCCTCAGGGTTAAGCACAGATACGCAGTATTTT; CDR3aa: CASSPPSGLSTDTQYF
j_gene: TRBJ1-4; d_gene: -; v_gene: TRBV19; abundance: -; CDR3nt: TGTGCCAGCTATCAAAGTGAAAAACTGTTTTTT; CDR3aa: CASYQSEKLFF
j_gene: TRBJ1-6; d_gene: -; v_gene: TRBV30; abundance: -; CDR3nt: TGTGCCTGGAGTGGTGGGGGCGGATCACCCCTCCACTTT; CDR3aa: CAWSGGGGSPLHF
j_gene: TRBJ2-5; d_gene: TRBD2; v_gene: TRBV5-8; abundance: -; CDR3nt: TGTGCCAGCAGCTTGGCCTGGGGGGGGTACCAAGAGACCCAGTACTTC; CDR3aa: CASSLAWGGYQETQYF
j_gene: TRBJ2-1; d_gene: -; v_gene: TRBV11-1; abundance: few; CDR3nt: TGTGCCAGCAGCCGCAGAGGGGGGGGCTCCTACAATGAGCAGTTCTTC; CDR3aa: CASSRRGGGSYNEQFF
j_gene: TRBJ1-2; d_gene: -; v_gene: TRBV7-9; abundance: -; CDR3nt: TGTGCCAGCAGCTTTCACAACCCCAGAAGTGGTGACTATGGCTACACCTTC; CDR3aa: CASSFHNPRSGDYGYTF
j_gene: TRBJ2-3; d_gene: TRBD2; v_gene: TRBV7-9; abundance: once; CDR3nt: TGTGCCAGCAGCTTAAATCAACTAGCGGGGTCAGATACGCAGTATTTT; CDR3aa: CASSLNQLAGSDTQYF
j_gene: TRBJ1-5; d_gene: TRBD1; v_gene: TRBV5-1; abundance: -; CDR3nt: TGCGCCAGCAGCCCAGGGGGTGCAAATAGCAATCAGCCCCAGCATTTT; CDR3aa: CASSPGGANSNQPQHF
j_gene: TRBJ2-1; d_gene: TRBD2; v_gene: TRBV19; abundance: -; CDR3nt: TGTGCCAGTAGTGGCCAGCGGGGGAATGAGCAGTTCTTC; CDR3aa: CASSGQRGNEQFF
j_gene: TRBJ2-7; d_gene: -; v_gene: TRBV7-3; abundance: -; CDR3nt: TGTGCCAGCAGCTTAAGGGGGGGCCGCTCCTACGAGCAGTACTTC; CDR3aa: CASSLRGGRSYEQYF
j_gene: TRBJ2-7; d_gene: -; v_gene: TRBV7-9; abundance: -; CDR3nt: TGTGCCAGCAGATTCGGCGGGGACTACGAGCAGTACTTC; CDR3aa: CASRFGGDYEQYF
j_gene: TRBJ1-2; d_gene: -; v_gene: TRBV7-9; abundance: -; CDR3nt: TGTGCCAGCAGCTTACTCGGGATAAACTATGGCTACACCTTC; CDR3aa: CASSLLGINYGYTF
j_gene: TRBJ2-5; d_gene: -; v_gene: TRBV7-6; abundance: once; CDR3nt: TGTGCCAGCAGCCCACGGACAGCCAGCCAAGAGACCCAGTACTTC; CDR3aa: CASSPRTASQETQYF
j_gene: TRBJ2-7; d_gene: -; v_gene: TRBV5-5; abundance: -; CDR3nt: TGTGCCAGCACACTCTCCCGGGACACAACCTACGAGCAGTACTTC; CDR3aa: CASTLSRDTTYEQYF
j_gene: TRBJ2-3; d_gene: -; v_gene: TRBV7-2; abundance: -; CDR3nt: TGTGCCAGCAGCCCTAGTATTCTCAGATCAGATACGCAGTATTTT; CDR3aa: CASSPSILRSDTQYF
j_gene: TRBJ1-2; d_gene: TRBD1; v_gene: TRBV9; abundance: -; CDR3nt: TGTGCCAGCAGCGCATCACAGGGGCCCTATGGCTACACCTTC; CDR3aa: CASSASQGPYGYTF
j_gene: TRBJ2-2; d_gene: -; v_gene: TRBV27; abundance: -; CDR3nt: TGCGCCAGCAGTACGTACAGGGTAACCGGGGAGCTGTTTTTT; CDR3aa: CASSTYRVTGELFF
j_gene: TRBJ1-1; d_gene: -; v_gene: TRBV4-2; abundance: once; CDR3nt: TGTGCCAGCAGCCAAGATAACATGAACACTGAAGCTTTCTTT; CDR3aa: CASSQDNMNTEAFF
j_gene: TRBJ2-7; d_gene: -; v_gene: TRBV27; abundance: -; CDR3nt: TGTGCCAGCAGTTTAACAGCGGTCTACGAGCAGTACTTC; CDR3aa: CASSLTAVYEQYF
j_gene: TRBJ1-1; d_gene: TRBD1; v_gene: TRBV5-1; abundance: -; CDR3nt: TGCGCCAGCAGCCTCAGCGCAGGACAGGCGAACACTGAAGCTTTCTTT; CDR3aa: CASSLSAGQANTEAFF
j_gene: TRBJ2-1; d_gene: -; v_gene: TRBV25-1; abundance: -; CDR3nt: TGTGCCAGCAGTGATGCCAGGGGTAGGTATGAGCAGTTCTTC; CDR3aa: CASSDARGRYEQFF
j_gene: TRBJ2-3; d_gene: TRBD1; v_gene: TRBV29-1; abundance: -; CDR3nt: TGCAGCGCGGGACAGGGGACAGATACGCAGTATTTT; CDR3aa: CSAGQGTDTQYF
j_gene: TRBJ2-3; d_gene: TRBD2; v_gene: TRBV10-1; abundance: -; CDR3nt: TGCGCCAGCAGTGAGTCAGGGAGGGCGAATACGCAGTATTTT; CDR3aa: CASSESGRANTQYF
j_gene: TRBJ2-5; d_gene: -; v_gene: TRBV1; abundance: -; CDR3nt: TGCACCAGCAGCCAAGGAGGAGCGGGGGACCCCCAAGAGACCCAGTACTTC; CDR3aa: CTSSQGGAGDPQETQYF
j_gene: TRBJ2-3; d_gene: -; v_gene: TRBV15; abundance: -; CDR3nt: TGTGCCACCAGCGGGTTGGGGCGCGTCACAGATACGCAGTATTTT; CDR3aa: CATSGLGRVTDTQYF
j_gene: TRBJ1-2; d_gene: -; v_gene: TRBV6-1; abundance: few; CDR3nt: TGTGCCAGCAGCGCTGAACAGGGACCGTACTATGGCTACACCTTC; CDR3aa: CASSAEQGPYYGYTF
j_gene: TRBJ2-3; d_gene: -; v_gene: TRBV2; abundance: -; CDR3nt: TGTGCCAGCACTACTAGCAGCCTGGAAACAGATACGCAGTATTTT; CDR3aa: CASTTSSLETDTQYF
j_gene: TRBJ1-1; d_gene: TRBD1; v_gene: TRBV4-2; abundance: -; CDR3nt: TGTGCCAGCAGCCCAACAGGGGGCAGGATGAACACTGAAGCTTTCTTT; CDR3aa: CASSPTGGRMNTEAFF
j_gene: TRBJ2-7; d_gene: TRBD1; v_gene: TRBV11-2; abundance: -; CDR3nt: TGTGCCAGCAGCTTCCAGGGGGACGAGCAGTACTTC; CDR3aa: CASSFQGDEQYF
j_gene: TRBJ1-1; d_gene: -; v_gene: TRBV7-9; abundance: -; CDR3nt: TGTGCCAGCAGCTTATCGGGATTCACTGAAGCTTTCTTT; CDR3aa: CASSLSGFTEAFF
j_gene: TRBJ1-3; d_gene: TRBD1; v_gene: TRBV13; abundance: -; CDR3nt: TGTGCCAGCAGACTCGACAGGGCCTCTGGAAACACCATATATTTT; CDR3aa: CASRLDRASGNTIYF
j_gene: TRBJ2-6; d_gene: TRBD2; v_gene: TRBV4-1; abundance: -; CDR3nt: TGCGCCAGCAGCCGCAGACCCGGGACTAGCGGGGGATACGGGGCCAACGTCCTGACTTTC; CDR3aa: CASSRRPGTSGGYGANVLTF
j_gene: TRBJ1-1; d_gene: TRBD1; v_gene: TRBV4-1; abundance: -; CDR3nt: TGCGCCAGCAGCCTTTGGACAGGGGGGCCGAACACTGAAGCTTTCTTT; CDR3aa: CASSLWTGGPNTEAFF
j_gene: TRBJ1-3; d_gene: -; v_gene: TRBV2; abundance: -; CDR3nt: TGTGCCAGCAGTGAAAGCGGAGGGAGCTCTGGAAACACCATATATTTT; CDR3aa: CASSESGGSSGNTIYF
j_gene: TRBJ2-3; d_gene: -; v_gene: TRBV10-3; abundance: -; CDR3nt: TGTGCCATCAGACAGGGTGGTTACACAGATACGCAGTATTTT; CDR3aa: CAIRQGGYTDTQYF
j_gene: TRBJ1-1; d_gene: -; v_gene: TRBV14; abundance: -; CDR3nt: TGTGCCAGCAGCCAAGTGGGACTCGGGTTCGCCCCCGGAGGAGCTTTCTTT; CDR3aa: CASSQVGLGFAPGGAFF
j_gene: TRBJ2-3; d_gene: -; v_gene: TRBV5-6; abundance: -; CDR3nt: TGTGCCAGCAAGGGGTATTCCACAGATACGCAGTATTTT; CDR3aa: CASKGYSTDTQYF
j_gene: TRBJ1-1; d_gene: TRBD1; v_gene: TRBV29-1; abundance: -; CDR3nt: TGCAGCGTAGACAGGGGAGTATTCACTGAAGCTTTCTTT; CDR3aa: CSVDRGVFTEAFF
j_gene: TRBJ2-5; d_gene: -; v_gene: TRBV9; abundance: once; CDR3nt: TGTGCCAGCAGCGTAGATCAGGGTGGATTGGGGACCCAGTACTTC; CDR3aa: CASSVDQGGLGTQYF
j_gene: TRBJ2-6; d_gene: TRBD1; v_gene: TRBV7-9; abundance: -; CDR3nt: TGTGCCAGCAGCCCCCGAGGGGACAGGGACCTCTCTGGGGCCAACGTCCTGACTTTC; CDR3aa: CASSPRGDRDLSGANVLTF
j_gene: TRBJ2-5; d_gene: -; v_gene: TRBV15; abundance: -; CDR3nt: TGTGCCACCGGGGAGGGGGGACTACAAGAGACCCAGTACTTC; CDR3aa: CATGEGGLQETQYF
j_gene: TRBJ1-1; d_gene: -; v_gene: TRBV4-3; abundance: -; CDR3nt: TGCGCCAGCAGCCAAGATCCTACCCTGAGGACTGAAGCTTTCTTT; CDR3aa: CASSQDPTLRTEAFF
j_gene: TRBJ2-7; d_gene: -; v_gene: TRBV15; abundance: -; CDR3nt: TGTGCCACCAGCAGAGACTCAGGGCGTCGGGACGAGCAGTACTTC; CDR3aa: CATSRDSGRRDEQYF